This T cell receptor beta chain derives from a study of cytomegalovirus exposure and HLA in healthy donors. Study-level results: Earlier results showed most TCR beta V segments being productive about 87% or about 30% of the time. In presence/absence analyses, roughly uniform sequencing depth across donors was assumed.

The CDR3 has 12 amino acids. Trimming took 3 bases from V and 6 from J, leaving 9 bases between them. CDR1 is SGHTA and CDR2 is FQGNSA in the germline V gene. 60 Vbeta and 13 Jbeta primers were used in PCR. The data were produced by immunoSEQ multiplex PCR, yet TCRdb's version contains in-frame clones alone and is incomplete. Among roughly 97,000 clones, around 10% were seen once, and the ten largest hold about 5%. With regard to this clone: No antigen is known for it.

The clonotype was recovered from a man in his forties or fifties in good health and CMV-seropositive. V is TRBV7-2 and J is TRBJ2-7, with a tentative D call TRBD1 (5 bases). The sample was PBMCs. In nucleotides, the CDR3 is TGTGCCAGCAGCTTCAGGGTCGGCGAGCAGTACTTC. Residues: CASSFRVGEQYF.